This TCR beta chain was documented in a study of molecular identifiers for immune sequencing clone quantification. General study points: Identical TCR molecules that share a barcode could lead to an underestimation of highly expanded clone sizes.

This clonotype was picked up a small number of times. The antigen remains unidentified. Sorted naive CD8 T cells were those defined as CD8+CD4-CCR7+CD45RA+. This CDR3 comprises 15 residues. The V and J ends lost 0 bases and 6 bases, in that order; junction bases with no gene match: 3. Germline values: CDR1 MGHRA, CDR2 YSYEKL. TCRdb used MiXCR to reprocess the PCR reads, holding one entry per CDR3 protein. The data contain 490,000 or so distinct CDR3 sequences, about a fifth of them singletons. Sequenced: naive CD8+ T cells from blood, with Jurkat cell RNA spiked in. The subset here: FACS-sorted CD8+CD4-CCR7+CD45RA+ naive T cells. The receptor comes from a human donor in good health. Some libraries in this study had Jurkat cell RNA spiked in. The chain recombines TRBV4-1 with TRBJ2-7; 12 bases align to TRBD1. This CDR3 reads CASSQDGTGGLEQYF. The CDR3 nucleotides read TGCGCCAGCAGCCAAGATGGGACAGGGGGCCTCGAGCAGTACTTC.